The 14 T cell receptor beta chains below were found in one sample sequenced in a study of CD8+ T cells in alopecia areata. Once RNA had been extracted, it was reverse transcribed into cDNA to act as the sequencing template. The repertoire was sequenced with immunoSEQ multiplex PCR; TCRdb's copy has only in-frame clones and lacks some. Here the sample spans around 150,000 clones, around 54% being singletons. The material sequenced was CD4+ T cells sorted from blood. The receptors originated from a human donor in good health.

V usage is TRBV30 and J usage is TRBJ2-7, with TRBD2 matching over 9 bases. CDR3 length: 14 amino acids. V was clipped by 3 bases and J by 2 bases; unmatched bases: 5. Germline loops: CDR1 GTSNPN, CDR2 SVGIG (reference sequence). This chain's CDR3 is CAWSPTSGPYEQYF. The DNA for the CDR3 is TGTGCCTGGAGCCCGACTAGCGGCCCCTACGAGCAGTACTTC.

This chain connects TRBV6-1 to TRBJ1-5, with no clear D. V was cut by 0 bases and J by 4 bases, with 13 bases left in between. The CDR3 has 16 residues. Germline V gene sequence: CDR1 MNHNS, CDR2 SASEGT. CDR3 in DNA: TGTGCCAGCAGTGAAGCCGCCGGAACAGTGAATCAGCCCCAGCATTTT. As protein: CASSEAAGTVNQPQHF.

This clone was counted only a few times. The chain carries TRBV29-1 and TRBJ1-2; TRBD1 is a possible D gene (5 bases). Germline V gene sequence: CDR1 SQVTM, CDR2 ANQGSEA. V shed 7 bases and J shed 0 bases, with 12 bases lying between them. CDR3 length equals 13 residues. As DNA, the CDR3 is TGCAGCGCTGAGACAGCGACTAACTATGGCTACACCTTC. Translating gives CSAETATNYGYTF.

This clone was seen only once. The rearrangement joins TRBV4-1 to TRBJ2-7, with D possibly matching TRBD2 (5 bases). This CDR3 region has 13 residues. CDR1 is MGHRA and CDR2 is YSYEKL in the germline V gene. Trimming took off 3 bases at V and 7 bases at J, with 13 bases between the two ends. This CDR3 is CASSHGLSGEQYF. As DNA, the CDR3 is TGCGCCAGCAGCCACGGTCTTTCGGGGGAGCAGTACTTC.

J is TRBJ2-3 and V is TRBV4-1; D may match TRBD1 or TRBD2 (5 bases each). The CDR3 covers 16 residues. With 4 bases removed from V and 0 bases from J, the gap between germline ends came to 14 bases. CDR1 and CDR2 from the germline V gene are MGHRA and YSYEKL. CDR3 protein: CASSRGTGTSTDTQYF. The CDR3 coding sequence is TGCGCCAGCAGCCGAGGCACCGGGACCAGCACAGATACGCAGTATTTT.

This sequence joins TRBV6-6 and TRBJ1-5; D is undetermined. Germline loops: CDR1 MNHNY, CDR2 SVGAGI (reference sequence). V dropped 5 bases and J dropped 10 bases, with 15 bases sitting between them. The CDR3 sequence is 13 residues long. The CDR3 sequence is CASSPTSIFPQHF. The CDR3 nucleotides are TGTGCCAGCAGTCCAACTTCAATTTTTCCCCAGCATTTT.

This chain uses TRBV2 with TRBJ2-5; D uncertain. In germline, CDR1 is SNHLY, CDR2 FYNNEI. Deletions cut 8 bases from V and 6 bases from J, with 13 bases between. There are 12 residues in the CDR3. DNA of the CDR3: TGTGCCAGCCTCCTAGTTGAGAAGACCCAGTACTTC. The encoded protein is CASLLVEKTQYF.

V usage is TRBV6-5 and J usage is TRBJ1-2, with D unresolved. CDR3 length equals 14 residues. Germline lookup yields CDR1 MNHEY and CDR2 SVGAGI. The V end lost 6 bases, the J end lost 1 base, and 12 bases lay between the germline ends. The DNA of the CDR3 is TGTGCCAGCAGGCAGCTAAAGAGTAACTATGGCTACACCTTC. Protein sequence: CASRQLKSNYGYTF.

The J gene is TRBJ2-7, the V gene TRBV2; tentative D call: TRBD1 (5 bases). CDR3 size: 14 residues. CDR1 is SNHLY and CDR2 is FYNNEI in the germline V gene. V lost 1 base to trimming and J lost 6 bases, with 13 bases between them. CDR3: CASSEVRVNGEQYF. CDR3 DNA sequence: TGTGCCAGCAGTGAAGTCAGGGTAAACGGCGAGCAGTACTTC.

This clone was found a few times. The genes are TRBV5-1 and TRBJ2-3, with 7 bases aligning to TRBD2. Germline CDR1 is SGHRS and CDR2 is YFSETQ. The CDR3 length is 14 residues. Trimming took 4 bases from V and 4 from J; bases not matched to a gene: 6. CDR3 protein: CASSPKTSSDTQYF. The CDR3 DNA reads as TGCGCCAGCAGCCCCAAGACTAGCTCAGATACGCAGTATTTT.

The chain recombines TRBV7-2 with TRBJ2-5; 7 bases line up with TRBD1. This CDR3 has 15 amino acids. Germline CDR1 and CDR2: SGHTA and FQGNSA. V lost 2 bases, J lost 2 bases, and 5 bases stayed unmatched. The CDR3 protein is CASSLFDRAQETQYF. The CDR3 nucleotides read TGTGCCAGCAGCTTATTCGACAGGGCACAAGAGACCCAGTACTTC.

CDR3 region: CASSSAGQGGFEQYF. The CDR3, as DNA: TGTGCCAGCAGTTCGGCGGGACAGGGAGGTTTCGAGCAGTACTTC. This chain joins TRBV6-5 and TRBJ2-7, with TRBD1 matching 9 bases. The CDR3 consists of 15 residues. V gave up 4 bases and J gave up 6 bases; unmatched junction bases: 10. Germline CDR1 and CDR2: MNHEY and SVGAGI.

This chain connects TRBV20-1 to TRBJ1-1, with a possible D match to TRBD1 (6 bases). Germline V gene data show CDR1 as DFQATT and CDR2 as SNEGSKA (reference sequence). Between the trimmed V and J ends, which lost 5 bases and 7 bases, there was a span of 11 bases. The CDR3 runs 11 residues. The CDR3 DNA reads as TGCAGTGCTGGGACACCCGGTGAAGCTTTCTTT. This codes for CSAGTPGEAFF.

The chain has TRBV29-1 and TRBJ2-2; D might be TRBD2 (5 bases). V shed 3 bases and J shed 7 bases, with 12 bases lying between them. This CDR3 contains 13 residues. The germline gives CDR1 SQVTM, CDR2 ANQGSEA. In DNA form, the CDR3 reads TGCAGCGTTGAGAGGGTCAAAAACGGGGAGCTGTTTTTT. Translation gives CSVERVKNGELFF.